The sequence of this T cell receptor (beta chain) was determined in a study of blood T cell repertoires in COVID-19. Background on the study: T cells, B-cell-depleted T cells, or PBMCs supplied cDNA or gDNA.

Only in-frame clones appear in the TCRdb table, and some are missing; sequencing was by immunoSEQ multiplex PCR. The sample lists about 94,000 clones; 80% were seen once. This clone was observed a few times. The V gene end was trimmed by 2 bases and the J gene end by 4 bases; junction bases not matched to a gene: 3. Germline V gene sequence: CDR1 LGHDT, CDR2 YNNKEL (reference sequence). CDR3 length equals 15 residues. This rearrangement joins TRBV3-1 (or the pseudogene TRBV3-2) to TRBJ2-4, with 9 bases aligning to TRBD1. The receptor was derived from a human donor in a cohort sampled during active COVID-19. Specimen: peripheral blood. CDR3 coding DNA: TGTGCCAGCAGCCAAACCGGGACAGGGAAAAACATTCAGTACTTC. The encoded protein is CASSQTGTGKNIQYF.